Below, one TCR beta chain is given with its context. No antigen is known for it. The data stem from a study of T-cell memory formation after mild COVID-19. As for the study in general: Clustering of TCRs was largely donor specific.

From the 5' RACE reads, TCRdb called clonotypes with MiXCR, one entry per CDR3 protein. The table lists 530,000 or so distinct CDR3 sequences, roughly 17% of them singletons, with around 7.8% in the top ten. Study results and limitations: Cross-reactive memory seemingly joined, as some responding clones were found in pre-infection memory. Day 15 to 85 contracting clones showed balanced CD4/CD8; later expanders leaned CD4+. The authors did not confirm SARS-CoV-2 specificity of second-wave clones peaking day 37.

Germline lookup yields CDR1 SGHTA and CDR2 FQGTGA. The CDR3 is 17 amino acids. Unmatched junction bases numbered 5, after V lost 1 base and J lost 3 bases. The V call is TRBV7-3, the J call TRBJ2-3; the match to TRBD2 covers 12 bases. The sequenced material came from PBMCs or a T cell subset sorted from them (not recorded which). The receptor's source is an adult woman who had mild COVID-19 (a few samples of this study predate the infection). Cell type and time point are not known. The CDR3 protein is CASSLRLAGDGTDTQYF. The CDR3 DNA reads TGTGCCAGCAGCTTAAGACTAGCGGGAGATGGGACAGATACGCAGTATTTT.